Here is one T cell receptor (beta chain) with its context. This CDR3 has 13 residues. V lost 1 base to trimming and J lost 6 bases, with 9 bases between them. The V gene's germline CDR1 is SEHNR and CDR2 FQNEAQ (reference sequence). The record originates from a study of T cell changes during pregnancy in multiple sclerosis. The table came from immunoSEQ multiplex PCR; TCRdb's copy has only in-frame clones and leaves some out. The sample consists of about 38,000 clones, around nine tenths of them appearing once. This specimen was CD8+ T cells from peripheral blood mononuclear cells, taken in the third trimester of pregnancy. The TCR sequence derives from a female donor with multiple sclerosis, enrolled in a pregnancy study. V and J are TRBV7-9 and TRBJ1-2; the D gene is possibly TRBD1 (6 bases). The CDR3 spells CASSLGGGNGYTF. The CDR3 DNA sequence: TGTGCCAGCAGCTTAGGGGGGGGCAATGGCTACACCTTC.